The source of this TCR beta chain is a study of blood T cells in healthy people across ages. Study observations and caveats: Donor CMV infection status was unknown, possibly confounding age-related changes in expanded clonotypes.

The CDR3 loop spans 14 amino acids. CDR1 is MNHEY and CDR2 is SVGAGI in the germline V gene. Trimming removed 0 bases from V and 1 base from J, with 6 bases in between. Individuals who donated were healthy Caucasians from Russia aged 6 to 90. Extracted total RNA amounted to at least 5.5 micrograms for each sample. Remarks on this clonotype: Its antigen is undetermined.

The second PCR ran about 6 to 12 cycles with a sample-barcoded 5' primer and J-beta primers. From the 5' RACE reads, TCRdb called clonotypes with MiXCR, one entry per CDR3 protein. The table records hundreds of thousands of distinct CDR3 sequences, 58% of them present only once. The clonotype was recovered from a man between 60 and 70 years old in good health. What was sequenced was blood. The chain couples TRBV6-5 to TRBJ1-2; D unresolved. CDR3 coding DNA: TGTGCCAGCAGTTACTCGGCAAATAACTATGGCTACACCTTC. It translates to CASSYSANNYGYTF.